This TCR beta chain came from a study of cytomegalovirus exposure and HLA in healthy donors. Findings of the study overall: The authors considered a cluster of highly shared sequence variants likely to be a sequencing artifact. The study designated around 150 TCR beta chains cytomegalovirus-associated. A further, later analysis showed that HLA-associated TCR beta chains (compared with equally common others) were more clonally expanded.

The CDR3 is made up of 14 amino acids. The V end lost 2 bases, the J end lost 4 bases, and 8 bases lay between the germline ends. CDR1 MNHNY and CDR2 SVGAGI come from the germline V gene (reference sequence). About this clone: The antigen is not known.

Primers included in the PCR were 60 Vbeta and 13 Jbeta primers. The protocol was immunoSEQ multiplex PCR, while the TCRdb copy is restricted to in-frame clones and leaves out a portion. The data hold some 200,000 clones, with about 78% observed a single time. The sequence was obtained from a woman between 25 and 40 years old in good health and CMV-seronegative. The sequencing sample was made of PBMCs. The gene calls are TRBV6-6 and TRBJ1-4, with D possibly TRBD1 on 5 matching bases. As DNA, the CDR3 is TGTGCCAGCAGTTACGACCAGGGTAATGAAAAACTGTTTTTT. Its protein product is CASSYDQGNEKLFF.